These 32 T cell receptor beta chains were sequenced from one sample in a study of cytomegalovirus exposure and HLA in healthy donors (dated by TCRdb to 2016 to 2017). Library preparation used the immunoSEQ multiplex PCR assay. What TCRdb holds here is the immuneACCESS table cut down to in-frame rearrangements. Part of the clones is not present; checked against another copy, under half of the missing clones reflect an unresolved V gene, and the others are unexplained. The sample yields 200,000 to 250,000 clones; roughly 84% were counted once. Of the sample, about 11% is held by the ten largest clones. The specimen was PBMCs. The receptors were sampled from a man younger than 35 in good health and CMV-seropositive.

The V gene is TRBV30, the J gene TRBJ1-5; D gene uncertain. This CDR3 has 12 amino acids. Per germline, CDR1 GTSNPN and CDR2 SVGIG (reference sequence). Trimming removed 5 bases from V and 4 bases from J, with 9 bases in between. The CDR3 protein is CAWGRPNQPQHF. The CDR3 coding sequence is TGTGCCTGGGGACGGCCGAATCAGCCCCAGCATTTT.

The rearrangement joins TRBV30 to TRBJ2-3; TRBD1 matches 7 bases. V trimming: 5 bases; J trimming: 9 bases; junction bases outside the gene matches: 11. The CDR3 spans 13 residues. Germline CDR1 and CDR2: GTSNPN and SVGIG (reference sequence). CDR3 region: CAWGQAPSMTQYF. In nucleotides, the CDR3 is TGTGCCTGGGGACAGGCCCCCTCTATGACGCAGTATTTT. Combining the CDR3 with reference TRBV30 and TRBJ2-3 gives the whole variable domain SQTIHQWPATLVQPVGSPLSLECTVEGTSNPNLYWYRQAAGRGLQLLFYSVGIGQISSEVPQNLSASRPQDRQFILSSKKLLLSDSGFYLCAWGQAPSMTQYFGPGTRLTVL.

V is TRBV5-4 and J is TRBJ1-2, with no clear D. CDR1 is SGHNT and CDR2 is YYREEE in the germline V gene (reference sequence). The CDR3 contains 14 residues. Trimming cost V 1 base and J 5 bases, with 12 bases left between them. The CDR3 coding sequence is TGTGCCAGCAGCTTGTCGCTACCCCGTTATGGCTACACCTTC. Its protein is CASSLSLPRYGYTF. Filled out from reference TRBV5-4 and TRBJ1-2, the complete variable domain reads ETGVTQSPTHLIKTRGQQVTLRCSSQSGHNTVSWYQQALGQGPQFIFQYYREEENGRGNFPPRFSGLQFPNYSSELNVNALELDDSALYLCASSLSLPRYGYTFGSGTRLTVV.

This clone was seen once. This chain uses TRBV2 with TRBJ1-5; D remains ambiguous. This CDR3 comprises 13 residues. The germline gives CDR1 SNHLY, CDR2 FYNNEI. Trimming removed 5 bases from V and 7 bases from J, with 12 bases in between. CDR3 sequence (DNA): TGTGCCAGCAGTCAAGGACTGTCGCAGCCCCAGCATTTT. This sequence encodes CASSQGLSQPQHF.

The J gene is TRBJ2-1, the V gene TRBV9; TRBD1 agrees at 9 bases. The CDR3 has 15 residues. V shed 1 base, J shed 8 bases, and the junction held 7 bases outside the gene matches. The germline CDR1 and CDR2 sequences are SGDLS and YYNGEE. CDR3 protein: CASSVRGQGGYEQFF. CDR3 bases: TGTGCCAGCAGCGTACGGGGACAGGGAGGGTATGAGCAGTTCTTC.

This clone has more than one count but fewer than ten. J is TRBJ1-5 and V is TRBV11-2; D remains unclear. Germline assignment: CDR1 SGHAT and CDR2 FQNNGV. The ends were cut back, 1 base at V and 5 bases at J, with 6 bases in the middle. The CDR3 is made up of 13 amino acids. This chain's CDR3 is CASSLGRDQPQHF. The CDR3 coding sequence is TGTGCCAGCAGCTTAGGCAGAGATCAGCCCCAGCATTTT.

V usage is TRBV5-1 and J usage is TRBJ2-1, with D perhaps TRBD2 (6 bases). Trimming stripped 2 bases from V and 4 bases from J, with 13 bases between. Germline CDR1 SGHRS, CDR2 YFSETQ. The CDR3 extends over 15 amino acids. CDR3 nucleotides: TGCGCCAGCAGCTTCGTCCAAGGGACTTACAATGAGCAGTTCTTC. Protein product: CASSFVQGTYNEQFF.

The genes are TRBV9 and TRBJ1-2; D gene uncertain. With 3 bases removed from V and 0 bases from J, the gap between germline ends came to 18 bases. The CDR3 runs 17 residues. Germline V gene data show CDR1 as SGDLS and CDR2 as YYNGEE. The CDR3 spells CASSDNLGSASNYGYTF. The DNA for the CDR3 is TGTGCCAGCAGCGATAATCTGGGGTCGGCATCTAACTATGGCTACACCTTC.

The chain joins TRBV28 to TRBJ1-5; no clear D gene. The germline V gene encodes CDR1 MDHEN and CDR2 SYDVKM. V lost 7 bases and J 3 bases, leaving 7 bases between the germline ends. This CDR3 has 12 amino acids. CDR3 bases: TGTGCCAGCACCGAGACCAATCAGCCCCAGCATTTT. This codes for CASTETNQPQHF.

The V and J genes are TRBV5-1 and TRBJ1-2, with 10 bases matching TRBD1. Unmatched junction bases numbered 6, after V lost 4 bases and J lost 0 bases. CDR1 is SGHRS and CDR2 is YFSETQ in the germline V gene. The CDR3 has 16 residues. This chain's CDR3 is CASSPGQGRPNYGYTF. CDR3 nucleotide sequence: TGCGCCAGCAGCCCGGGACAGGGGCGGCCTAACTATGGCTACACCTTC.

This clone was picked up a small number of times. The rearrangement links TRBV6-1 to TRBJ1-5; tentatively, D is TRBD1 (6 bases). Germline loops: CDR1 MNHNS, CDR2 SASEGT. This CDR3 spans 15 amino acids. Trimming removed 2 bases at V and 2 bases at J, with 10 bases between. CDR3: CASSEQGYRNQPQHF. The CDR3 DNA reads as TGTGCCAGCAGTGAACAGGGGTATCGCAATCAGCCCCAGCATTTT.

The CDR3 loop reads CASSPKTGGNTEAFF. The DNA for the CDR3 is TGCGCCAGCAGCCCGAAGACCGGGGGGAACACTGAAGCTTTCTTT. The chain carries TRBV10-1 and TRBJ1-1, with D tentatively TRBD1 (5 bases). The CDR3 has 15 residues. The V end was cut by 6 bases, the J end by 1 base, with 15 bases between. Germline-derived CDR1 and CDR2 are WNHNN and SYGVQD (reference sequence).

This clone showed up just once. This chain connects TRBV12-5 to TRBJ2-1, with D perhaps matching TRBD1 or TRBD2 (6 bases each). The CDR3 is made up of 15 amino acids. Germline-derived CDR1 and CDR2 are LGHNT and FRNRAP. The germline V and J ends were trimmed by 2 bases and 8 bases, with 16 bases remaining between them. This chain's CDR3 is CASGLIWGASHEQFF. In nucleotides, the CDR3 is TGTGCTAGTGGTTTGATTTGGGGGGCTAGTCATGAGCAGTTCTTC.

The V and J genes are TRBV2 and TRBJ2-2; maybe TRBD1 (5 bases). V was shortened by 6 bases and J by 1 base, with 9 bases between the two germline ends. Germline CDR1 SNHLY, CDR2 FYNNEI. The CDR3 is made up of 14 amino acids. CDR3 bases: TGTGCCAGCAGCGCCGACAGGAACACCGGGGAGCTGTTTTTT. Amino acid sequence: CASSADRNTGELFF.

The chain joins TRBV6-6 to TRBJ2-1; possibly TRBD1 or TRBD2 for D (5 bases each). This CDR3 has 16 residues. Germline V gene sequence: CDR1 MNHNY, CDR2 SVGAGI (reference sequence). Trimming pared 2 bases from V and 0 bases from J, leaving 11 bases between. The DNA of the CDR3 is TGTGCCAGCAGTTACGGGGACCTCACCTCCTACAATGAGCAGTTCTTC. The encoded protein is CASSYGDLTSYNEQFF.

The CDR3 region has the DNA TGTGCCATCAGCCAAGCAAGGGGGCTCACTGAAGCTTTCTTT. Residues: CAISQARGLTEAFF. The chain joins TRBV10-3 to TRBJ1-1; 7 positions agree with TRBD1. The CDR3 loop spans 14 amino acids. Unmatched junction bases numbered 8, after V lost 6 bases and J lost 4 bases. The germline V gene has CDR1 ENHRY and CDR2 SYGVKD.

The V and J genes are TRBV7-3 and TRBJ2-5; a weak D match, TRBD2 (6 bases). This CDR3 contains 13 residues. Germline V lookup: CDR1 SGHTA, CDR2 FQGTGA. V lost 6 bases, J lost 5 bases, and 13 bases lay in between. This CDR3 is CASSYGRGETQYF. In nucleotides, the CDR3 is TGTGCCAGCAGTTACGGGAGAGGGGAGACCCAGTACTTC.

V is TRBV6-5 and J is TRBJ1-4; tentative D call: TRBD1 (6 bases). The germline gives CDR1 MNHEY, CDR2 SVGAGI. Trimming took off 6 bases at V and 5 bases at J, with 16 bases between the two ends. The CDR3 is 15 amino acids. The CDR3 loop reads CASSPWTATNEKLFF. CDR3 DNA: TGTGCCAGCAGCCCATGGACAGCCACAAATGAAAAACTGTTTTTT.

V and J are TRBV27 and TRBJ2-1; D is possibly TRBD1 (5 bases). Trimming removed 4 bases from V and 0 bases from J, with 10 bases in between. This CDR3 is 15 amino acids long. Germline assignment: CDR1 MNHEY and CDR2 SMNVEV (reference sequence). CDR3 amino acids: CASSSRAVSYNEQFF. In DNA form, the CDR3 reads TGTGCCAGCAGTTCCAGGGCAGTCTCCTACAATGAGCAGTTCTTC.

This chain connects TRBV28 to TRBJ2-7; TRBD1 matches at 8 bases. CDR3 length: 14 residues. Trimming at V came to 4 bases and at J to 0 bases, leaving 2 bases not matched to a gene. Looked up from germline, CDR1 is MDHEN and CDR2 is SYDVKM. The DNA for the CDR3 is TGTGCCAGCAGTTCGGGACAGGCCTCCTACGAGCAGTACTTC. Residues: CASSSGQASYEQYF.

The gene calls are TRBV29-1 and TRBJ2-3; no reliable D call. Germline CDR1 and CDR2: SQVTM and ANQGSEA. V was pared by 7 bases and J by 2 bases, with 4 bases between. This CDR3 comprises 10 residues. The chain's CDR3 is CSAYTDTQYF. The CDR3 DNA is TGCAGCGCTTACACAGATACGCAGTATTTT.

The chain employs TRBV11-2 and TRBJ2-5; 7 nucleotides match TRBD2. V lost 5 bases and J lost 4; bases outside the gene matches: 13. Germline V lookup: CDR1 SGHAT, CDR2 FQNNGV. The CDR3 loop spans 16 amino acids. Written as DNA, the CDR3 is TGTGCCAGCAGCCCTTTGGCGACTTCGGGAGGAGAGACCCAGTACTTC. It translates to CASSPLATSGGETQYF.

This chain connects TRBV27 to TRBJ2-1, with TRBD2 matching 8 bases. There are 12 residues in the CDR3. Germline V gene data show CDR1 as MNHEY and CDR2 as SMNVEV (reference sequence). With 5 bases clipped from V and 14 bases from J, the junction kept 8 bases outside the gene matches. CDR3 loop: CASSRDGTREFF. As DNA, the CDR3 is TGTGCCAGCAGTCGTGACGGGACTAGAGAGTTCTTC.

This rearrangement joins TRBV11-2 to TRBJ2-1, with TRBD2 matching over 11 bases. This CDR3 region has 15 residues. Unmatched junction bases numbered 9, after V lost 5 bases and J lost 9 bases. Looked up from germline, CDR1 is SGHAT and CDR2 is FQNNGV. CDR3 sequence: CASSATSGAGAEQFF. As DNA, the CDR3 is TGTGCCAGCAGCGCGACTAGCGGGGCCGGGGCTGAGCAGTTCTTC.

The CDR3 region is CASSPGTANVDEQFF. Written as DNA, the CDR3 is TGTGCCAGCAGCCCCGGAACCGCGAACGTCGATGAGCAGTTCTTC. V is TRBV7-9 and J is TRBJ2-1, with D uncertain. The germline V and J ends were trimmed by 5 bases and 8 bases, with 19 bases remaining between them. CDR1 and CDR2 from the germline V gene are SEHNR and FQNEAQ (reference sequence). The CDR3 contains 15 residues.

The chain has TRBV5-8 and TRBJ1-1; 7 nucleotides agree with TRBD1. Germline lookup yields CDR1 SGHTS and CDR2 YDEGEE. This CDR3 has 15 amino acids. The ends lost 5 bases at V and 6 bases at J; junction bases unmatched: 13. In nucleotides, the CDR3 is TGTGCCAGCAGTCGCCGGGACAGTGTATTCGCTGAAGCTTTCTTT. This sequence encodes CASSRRDSVFAEAFF.

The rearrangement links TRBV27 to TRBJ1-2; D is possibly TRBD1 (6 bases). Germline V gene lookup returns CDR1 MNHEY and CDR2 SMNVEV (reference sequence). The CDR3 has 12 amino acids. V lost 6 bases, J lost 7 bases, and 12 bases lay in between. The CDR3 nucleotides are TGTGCCAGCAGAGGGGGAGTTATTGGCTACACCTTC. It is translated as CASRGGVIGYTF.

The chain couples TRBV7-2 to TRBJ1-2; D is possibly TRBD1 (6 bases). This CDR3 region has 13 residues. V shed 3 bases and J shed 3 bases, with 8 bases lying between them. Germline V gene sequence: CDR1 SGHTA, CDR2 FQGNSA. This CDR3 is CASSLRQDYGYTF. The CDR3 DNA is TGTGCCAGCAGCTTGAGACAGGACTATGGCTACACCTTC.

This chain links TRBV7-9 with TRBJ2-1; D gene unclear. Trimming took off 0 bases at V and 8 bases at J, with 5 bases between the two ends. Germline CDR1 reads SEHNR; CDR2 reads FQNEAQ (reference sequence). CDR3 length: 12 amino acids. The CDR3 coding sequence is TGTGCCAGCAGCTTAGCGCCCTATGAGCAGTTCTTC. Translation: CASSLAPYEQFF.

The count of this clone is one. In nucleotides, the CDR3 is TGCGCCAGCAGCGCGGCATCGAACACCGGGGAGCTGTTTTTT. This translates into CASSAASNTGELFF. This chain links TRBV5-1 with TRBJ2-2; D gene uncertain. Per the germline V gene, CDR1 is SGHRS and CDR2 is YFSETQ. V lost 4 bases and J 0 bases, leaving 7 bases between the germline ends. This CDR3 is built from 14 residues.

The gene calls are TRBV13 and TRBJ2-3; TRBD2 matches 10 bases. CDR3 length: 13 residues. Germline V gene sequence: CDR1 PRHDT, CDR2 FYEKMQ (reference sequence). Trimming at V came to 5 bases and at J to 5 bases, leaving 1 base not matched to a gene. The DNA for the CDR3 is TGTGCCAGCAGCCTAGCGGGAGTAGATACGCAGTATTTT. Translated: CASSLAGVDTQYF.

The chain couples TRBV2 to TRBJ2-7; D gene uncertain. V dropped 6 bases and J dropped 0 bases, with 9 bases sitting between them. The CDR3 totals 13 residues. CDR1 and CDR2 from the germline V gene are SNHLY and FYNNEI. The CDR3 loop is CASRMASSYEQYF. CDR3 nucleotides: TGTGCCAGCAGGATGGCAAGCTCCTACGAGCAGTACTTC.